Shown below are 9 T cell receptor beta chains from a single sample sequenced in a study of blood T cell repertoires in COVID-19. The table came from immunoSEQ multiplex PCR; TCRdb's copy has only in-frame clones and leaves some out. This sample has about 37,000 clones, with around 92% found just once. The source material was peripheral blood. The receptors shown here come from an elderly woman with acute or convalescent COVID-19.

The rearrangement links TRBV7-2 to TRBJ1-2; D call uncertain. The CDR3 covers 15 residues. Germline values: CDR1 SGHTA, CDR2 FQGNSA. The V end lost 4 bases, the J end lost 4 bases, and 16 bases lay between the germline ends. The CDR3 is CASSSRPRVLYGYTF. The CDR3 region has the DNA TGTGCCAGCAGCTCGAGACCGAGGGTACTCTATGGCTACACCTTC. Full variable domain (outside the CDR3, taken from reference TRBV7-2 and TRBJ1-2): GAGVSQSPSNKVTEKGKDVELRCDPISGHTALYWYRQSLGQGLEFLIYFQGNSAPDKSGLPSDRFSAERTGGSVSTLTIQRTQQEDSAVYLCASSSRPRVLYGYTFGSGTRLTVV.

The chain recombines TRBV30 with TRBJ1-1; 9 nucleotides match TRBD1. Germline V gives CDR1 GTSNPN, CDR2 SVGIG (reference sequence). After removal of 0 bases from V and 10 bases from J, the junction contained 9 bases not matched to a gene. CDR3 size: 14 residues. The CDR3 sequence: CAWSVTSGTGLAFF. DNA of the CDR3: TGTGCCTGGAGTGTCACATCCGGGACAGGGTTAGCTTTCTTT.

This clone has just a few counts. The V call is TRBV4-1, the J call TRBJ1-5; D is ambiguous. CDR3 length: 15 amino acids. Germline V gene data show CDR1 as MGHRA and CDR2 as YSYEKL. V lost 1 base, J lost 4 bases, and 11 bases lay in between. The CDR3 DNA is TGCGCCAGCAGCCAAGGCCCTTCGGGGAATCAGCCCCAGCATTTT. This codes for CASSQGPSGNQPQHF.

The chain employs TRBV3-1 (or the pseudogene TRBV3-2) and TRBJ2-3; a weak D match, TRBD2 (7 bases). Germline-derived CDR1 and CDR2 are LGHDT and YNNKEL (reference sequence). V was pared by 7 bases and J by 1 base, with 15 bases between. The CDR3 loop spans 15 amino acids. CDR3 in amino acids: CASKRGGVGTDTQYF. The CDR3 nucleotides are TGTGCCAGCAAAAGGGGGGGGGTTGGCACAGATACGCAGTATTTT.

V is TRBV2 and J is TRBJ2-3; TRBD2 matches at 10 bases. V was pared by 5 bases and J by 3 bases, with 8 bases of the junction left unmatched. CDR3 size: 16 residues. From germline, CDR1 is SNHLY and CDR2 FYNNEI. CDR3 protein: CASSTKRGGMTDTQYF. The CDR3, as DNA: TGTGCCAGCAGTACAAAGCGGGGGGGGATGACAGATACGCAGTATTTT.

The chain carries TRBV28 and TRBJ1-1; 7 bases are shared with TRBD1. The CDR3 has 16 residues. V lost 3 bases and J lost 1; bases outside the gene matches: 8. CDR1 and CDR2 from the germline V gene are MDHEN and SYDVKM. In nucleotides, the CDR3 is TGTGCCAGCAGTTTCAAAGGGGGACAGCGGAACACTGAAGCTTTCTTT. This encodes CASSFKGGQRNTEAFF.

The CDR3 bases are TGCGCCAGCAGCCTGGGGACAGGTGACACTGAAGCTTTCTTT. Translation gives CASSLGTGDTEAFF. The gene calls are TRBV5-1 and TRBJ1-1; 8 bases match TRBD1. The germline V gene has CDR1 SGHRS and CDR2 YFSETQ. This CDR3 is built from 14 residues. With V trimmed by 4 bases and J by 3 bases, 5 bases remained unmatched.

The chain employs TRBV11-3 and TRBJ2-5; D is perhaps TRBD1 (6 bases). The CDR3 has 13 amino acids. Germline V CDR1 and CDR2: SGHNT, YENEEA. The V gene lost 0 bases and the J gene lost 10 bases, with 12 bases spanning the gap. The CDR3 is CASSLEQGSGQYF. For the CDR3, the DNA is TGTGCCAGCAGCTTAGAACAGGGATCTGGCCAGTACTTC.

Only one count was recorded for this clone. The CDR3 reads CASSPTGGRNQPQHF. The CDR3 DNA reads TGTGCCAGCTCCCCTACAGGGGGGCGGAATCAGCCCCAGCATTTT. The gene calls are TRBV18 and TRBJ1-5; 8 bases are shared with TRBD1. V was pared by 6 bases and J by 4 bases, with 8 bases of the junction left unmatched. The CDR3 runs to 15 residues. The germline CDR1 and CDR2 sequences are KGHSH and LQKENI.